In this sample, the clone carrying this TCR beta chain turned up many times. The sample comes from a study of T cells in Graves' hyperthyroidism and ophthalmopathy. Regions amplified from RNA transcripts were the TCR beta CDR3 regions. The HTBI primer set served for first-round RT-PCR of the TCR CDR3. TCRdb reprocessed the multiplex PCR reads with MiXCR, giving one entry per CDR3 protein. The sample lists around 540,000 distinct CDR3 sequences, under 60% seen once, with approximately 8.2% in the top ten. Germline V lookup: CDR1 LNHDA, CDR2 SQIVND (reference sequence). The CDR3 is made up of 13 amino acids. Trimming cost V 6 bases and J 4 bases, with 12 bases left between them.

This receptor was taken from a woman between 18 and 29 years old with Graves' hyperthyroidism. The chain recombines TRBV19 with TRBJ1-2; weak D call: TRBD1 (6 bases). The material sequenced was peripheral blood or thyroid tissue (not recorded which). The CDR3 reads CASRTGGGYGYTF. CDR3 sequence (DNA): TGTGCCAGTAGGACGGGAGGGGGCTATGGCTACACCTTC.